This TCR beta chain was found in a study of beta chain features in type 1 diabetes. The overall study: Investigators examined 85 million to 110 million sorted cells across all samples. Study results and caveats: When VDJ junctions were examined, type 1 diabetes patients showed fewer insertions and more deletions. Shortening of TCRB CDR3s, moderate but significant, appeared in all four CD4+ subsets of Type 1 diabetes patients. Equally in patients and controls, shorter templates might have been favored by PCR.

Reverse transcribing all isolated RNA meant expressed TCRB transcripts were sequenced. The repertoire was sequenced with immunoSEQ multiplex PCR; TCRdb's copy has only in-frame clones and lacks some. The sample has under 200,000 clones; less than 9.5% are singletons. On this clone itself: The target antigen is unknown.

The CDR3 has 17 residues. CDR1 is SGHDT, CDR2 YYEEEE, per germline. J was trimmed by 1 base and V by 5 bases; bases with no gene match: 5. Sequencing was performed on central memory CD4+ T cells from blood. This TCR was sampled from a young woman in good health. The chain links TRBV5-6 to TRBJ2-1; 14 bases are shared with TRBD2. The CDR3 bases are TGTGCCAGCAGACGGACTAGCGGGGGGCTATCCTACAATGAGCAGTTCTTC. This translates into CASRRTSGGLSYNEQFF.